A single sample is the source of the 32 T cell receptor beta chains below, sequenced in a study of regulatory T cells in long-lasting Graves disease. Arm-PCR of CDR3 regions and iRepertoire HTBI primers were used to build TCR beta libraries. Each CDR3 protein is one row after TCRdb ran MiXCR on the multiplex PCR reads. The sample carries 200,000 to 250,000 distinct CDR3 sequences, around 20% recorded once. The time point is: newly diagnosed GD, antithyroid drugs for less than 3 months. PBMC RNA served as the TCR library source. The sample was peripheral blood mononuclear cells (PBMCs), taken at new diagnosis, from a patient treated with antithyroid drugs. These receptor sequences come from a female donor with Graves disease.

This clonotype came up many times. The chain joins TRBV4-2 to TRBJ2-7; D might be TRBD2 (5 bases). Trimming left V 1 base short and J 2 bases short, with 21 bases between. The CDR3 covers 18 residues. The germline gives CDR1 LGHNA, CDR2 YNFKEQ. Here the CDR3 DNA reads TGTGCCAGCAGCCAAGGGCATGGAGTAGCGTATGAGGCCTACGAGCAGTACTTC. As protein: CASSQGHGVAYEAYEQYF.

This clonotype has a count of ten or more. This rearrangement joins TRBV5-1 to TRBJ1-1, with unresolved D. Germline CDR1 is SGHRS and CDR2 is YFSETQ. The CDR3 totals 15 residues. Trimming removed 2 bases from V and 4 bases from J, with 15 bases in between. The DNA for the CDR3 is TGCGCCAGCAGCTTAGATTACGCAGGCGGCACTGAAGCTTTCTTT. Its protein product is CASSLDYAGGTEAFF.

This clonotype was recorded many times. This sequence joins TRBV6-2 or TRBV6-3 and TRBJ2-3; D is possibly TRBD1 (6 bases). The CDR3 covers 13 residues. The V gene lost 6 bases and the J gene lost 2 bases, with 9 bases spanning the gap. Germline values: CDR1 MNHEY, CDR2 SVGEGT. The CDR3 DNA sequence: TGTGCCAGCAGCCGGACAGACACAGATACGCAGTATTTT. The encoded protein is CASSRTDTDTQYF.

In its sample, this clonotype was seen many times. The chain couples TRBV6-1 to TRBJ2-3; 9 nucleotides align to TRBD2. CDR3 length: 15 amino acids. Germline V gives CDR1 MNHNS, CDR2 SASEGT. J gave up 2 bases and V 2 bases, and 2 bases lay outside the gene matches. The CDR3 sequence: CASSELAGFTDTQYF. The CDR3 nucleotides are TGTGCCAGCAGTGAACTAGCGGGATTCACAGATACGCAGTATTTT.

At least ten counts were recorded for this clonotype. The chain uses TRBV7-2 and TRBJ1-2; maybe TRBD1 (5 bases). The CDR3 has 15 amino acids. Germline assignment: CDR1 SGHTA and CDR2 FQGNSA. Between the trimmed V and J ends, which lost 4 bases and 4 bases, there was a span of 16 bases. CDR3 sequence reads: CASSSDPDSAYGYTF. DNA for the CDR3: TGTGCCAGCAGCTCTGACCCCGACAGCGCCTATGGCTACACCTTC.

This clonotype was seen at least ten times. The rearrangement joins TRBV6-5 to TRBJ1-1; D unclear. Germline loops: CDR1 MNHEY, CDR2 SVGAGI. Trimming took off 2 bases at V and 0 bases at J, with 13 bases between the two ends. The CDR3 consists of 16 residues. The CDR3 loop is CASSYRWANMNTEAFF. The DNA of the CDR3 is TGTGCCAGCAGTTACCGGTGGGCCAACATGAACACTGAAGCTTTCTTT.

This clonotype was observed at least ten times. This rearrangement joins TRBV11-3 to TRBJ2-1; no reliable D call. The better agreement between TRBJ2-5 and the DNA end casts doubt on the J call. The germline CDR1 and CDR2 sequences are SGHNT and YENEEA. This CDR3 comprises 14 residues. CDR3 DNA: TGTGCCAGCAGCCGAGGCCCGCGCCAAGAGACCCAGTACTTC. Translation: CASSRGPRQETQYF.

This clonotype showed up many times. This chain joins TRBV27 and TRBJ1-1; 7 nucleotides match TRBD1. After removal of 4 bases from V and 6 bases from J, the junction contained 8 bases not matched to a gene. The germline V gene has CDR1 MNHEY and CDR2 SMNVEV (reference sequence). This CDR3 is 14 amino acids long. The CDR3 DNA reads TGTGCCAGCAGTTGGAGGGGGCGACCCGCTGAAGCTTTCTTT. This codes for CASSWRGRPAEAFF.

In its sample, this clonotype was seen many times. The rearrangement uses TRBV10-1 and TRBJ1-1, with a tentative D call TRBD1 (6 bases). The CDR3 loop spans 12 amino acids. V dropped 0 bases and J dropped 10 bases, with 9 bases sitting between them. Germline CDR1 reads WNHNN; CDR2 reads SYGVQD (reference sequence). The CDR3: CASSESRGRAFF. The CDR3 DNA follows: TGCGCCAGCAGTGAGTCAAGGGGGAGAGCTTTCTTT.

This clonotype was counted ten times or more. The chain couples TRBV6-2 or TRBV6-3 to TRBJ2-5; 7 bases align to TRBD1. Germline values: CDR1 MNHEY, CDR2 SVGEGT. This CDR3 has 14 amino acids. With 2 bases clipped from V and 2 bases from J, the junction kept 2 bases outside the gene matches. The CDR3 loop reads CASSYRGQQETQYF. The CDR3 DNA is TGTGCCAGCAGTTACAGGGGACAGCAAGAGACCCAGTACTTC.

The table lists this clonotype with many counts. The rearrangement links TRBV6-2 or TRBV6-3 to TRBJ2-3; D gene ambiguous. Germline CDR1 and CDR2: MNHEY and SVGEGT. The ends were cut back, 2 bases at V and 1 base at J, with 7 bases in the middle. The CDR3 length is 14 residues. The chain's CDR3 is CASSYGSGTDTQYF. The CDR3, as DNA: TGTGCCAGCAGTTACGGGTCGGGCACAGATACGCAGTATTTT.

This clonotype has ten or more counts. The V gene is TRBV2, the J gene TRBJ2-7; 11 bases fit TRBD2. J gave up 5 bases and V 2 bases, and 5 bases lay outside the gene matches. Germline CDR1 is SNHLY and CDR2 is FYNNEI. The CDR3 runs to 15 residues. As DNA, the CDR3 is TGTGCCAGCAGTGAATATACTAGCGGGAGCCACGAGCAGTACTTC. This encodes CASSEYTSGSHEQYF.

This clonotype was seen many times. This chain links TRBV7-2 with TRBJ2-4; D perhaps matches TRBD2 (6 bases). V was pared by 1 base and J by 0 bases, with 16 bases between. Germline V gene lookup returns CDR1 SGHTA and CDR2 FQGNSA. The CDR3 loop spans 18 amino acids. In DNA, the CDR3 is TGTGCCAGCAGCTTAGGGAGTTTCGGAGGGCTAGCCAAAAACATTCAGTACTTC. Its translation: CASSLGSFGGLAKNIQYF.

This clonotype was counted at least ten times. This rearrangement joins TRBV2 to TRBJ1-1; D is uncertain. V gave up 7 bases and J gave up 3 bases, with 15 bases separating them. This CDR3 spans 14 amino acids. Germline-derived CDR1 and CDR2 are SNHLY and FYNNEI. The CDR3 is CASTPPLSDTEAFF. CDR3 DNA sequence: TGTGCCAGCACGCCCCCGTTGTCGGACACTGAAGCTTTCTTT. The full variable domain, with the rest looked up from reference TRBV2 and TRBJ1-1, is EPEVTQTPSHQVTQMGQEVILRCVPISNHLYFYWYRQILGQKVEFLVSFYNNEISEKSEIFDDQFSVERPDGSNFTLKIRSTKLEDSAMYFCASTPPLSDTEAFFGQGTRLTVV.

This chain joins TRBV30 and TRBJ1-5; the D gene is possibly TRBD1 (5 bases). Germline values: CDR1 GTSNPN, CDR2 SVGIG (reference sequence). This CDR3 comprises 13 residues. The V end was cut by 0 bases, the J end by 7 bases, with 10 bases between. CDR3 residues: CAWSVGREQPQHF. CDR3 sequence (DNA): TGTGCCTGGAGTGTAGGCAGGGAACAGCCCCAGCATTTT.

This clonotype was counted many times. The chain employs TRBV7-2 and TRBJ1-2; D is unclear. The CDR3 sequence is 13 residues long. V lost 5 bases to trimming and J lost 2 bases, with 9 bases between them. The germline gives CDR1 SGHTA, CDR2 FQGNSA. The CDR3 spells CASSPYRNYGYTF. Here the CDR3 DNA reads TGTGCCAGCAGCCCATACAGAAACTATGGCTACACCTTC. Variable domain in full (rest from reference TRBV7-2 and TRBJ1-2): GAGVSQSPSNKVTEKGKDVELRCDPISGHTALYWYRQSLGQGLEFLIYFQGNSAPDKSGLPSDRFSAERTGGSVSTLTIQRTQQEDSAVYLCASSPYRNYGYTFGSGTRLTVV.

This clonotype has ten or more counts. The chain links TRBV3-1 to TRBJ1-1; D perhaps matches TRBD1 (6 bases). Trimming pared 3 bases from V and 1 base from J, leaving 9 bases between. The CDR3 sequence is 14 residues long. Germline V gene sequence: CDR1 LGHDT, CDR2 YNNKEL (reference sequence). CDR3 sequence (DNA): TGTGCCAGCAGCCAGCGGGGGCCGAACACTGAAGCTTTCTTT. Its protein product is CASSQRGPNTEAFF.

This clonotype was detected only a few times. CDR3 sequence (DNA): TGCAGTGCCCCCCGGCGGGAGAATACTGAAGCTTTCTTT. Protein sequence: CSAPRRENTEAFF. The rearrangement joins TRBV20-1 to TRBJ1-1, with D unresolved. V lost 6 bases and J lost 5, with 16 bases in between. CDR1 is DFQATT and CDR2 is SNEGSKA in the germline V gene (reference sequence). This CDR3 contains 13 residues.

This chain links TRBV19 with TRBJ2-2; 9 bases agree with TRBD2. Germline CDR1 and CDR2: LNHDA and SQIVND (reference sequence). The CDR3 contains 17 residues. V lost 7 bases, J lost 6 bases, and 15 bases stayed unmatched. The chain's CDR3 is CASTPLLIAGESGELFF. The CDR3 DNA follows: TGTGCCAGTACTCCCCTGCTGATAGCGGGAGAGTCCGGGGAGCTGTTTTTT.

This sequence joins TRBV4-2 and TRBJ2-6; D call uncertain. V was cut by 2 bases and J by 2 bases, with 10 bases left in between. This CDR3 is 16 amino acids long. CDR1 LGHNA and CDR2 YNFKEQ come from the germline V gene. The CDR3 nucleotides are TGTGCCAGCAGCCAAAGTATATCCGCTGGGGCCAACGTCCTGACTTTC. This codes for CASSQSISAGANVLTF.

This clonotype was picked up many times. J is TRBJ2-7 and V is TRBV7-9; D is possibly TRBD2 (5 bases). V shed 0 bases and J shed 3 bases, with 12 bases lying between them. CDR3 length equals 15 residues. Germline CDR1 and CDR2: SEHNR and FQNEAQ (reference sequence). The CDR3: CASSLALEVHYEQYF. CDR3 nucleotide sequence: TGTGCCAGCAGCTTAGCGCTGGAGGTACACTACGAGCAGTACTTC.

This clonotype was counted ten times or more. The genes are TRBV7-2 and TRBJ2-7; no firm D call. V shed 1 base and J shed 4 bases, with 5 bases lying between them. Germline lookup yields CDR1 SGHTA and CDR2 FQGNSA. This CDR3 region has 12 residues. The CDR3 loop is CASSLGRYEQYF. Here the CDR3 DNA reads TGTGCCAGCAGCTTAGGGCGGTACGAGCAGTACTTC.

This clonotype was detected only a few times. This sequence may be a read error, since a much larger clone differs from it by one base. The chain links TRBV15 to TRBJ1-1; D possibly corresponds to TRBD1 (5 bases). The CDR3 length is 18 residues. CDR1 and CDR2 from the germline V gene are LNHNV and YYDKDF (reference sequence). CDR3 protein: CATSRVRYRRDPWAETFF. The CDR3 nucleotides read TGTGCCACCAGCAGAGTGAGGTATAGGAGGGACCCTTGGGCTGAAACTTTCTTT.

This clonotype occurred many times. The V gene is TRBV6-1, the J gene TRBJ1-5, with D tentatively TRBD1 (6 bases). The CDR3 is 12 residues long. V was shortened by 7 bases and J by 4 bases, with 8 bases between the two germline ends. Germline-derived CDR1 and CDR2 are MNHNS and SASEGT. CDR3 in amino acids: CASKRGNQPQHF. CDR3 bases: TGTGCCAGCAAGAGGGGGAATCAGCCCCAGCATTTT.

This clonotype appeared a few times. The chain recombines TRBV20-1 with TRBJ1-5; 8 bases fit TRBD1. V was pared by 3 bases and J by 6 bases, with 7 bases of the junction left unmatched. The CDR3 has 14 amino acids. The germline CDR1 and CDR2 sequences are DFQATT and SNEGSKA (reference sequence). CDR3 in DNA: TGCAGTGCTAGGGCGGCGACAGGGGTTCAGCCCCAGCATTTT. Protein: CSARAATGVQPQHF.

This clonotype showed up many times. The chain uses TRBV27 and TRBJ2-7; TRBD1 might be the D (6 bases). From germline, CDR1 is MNHEY and CDR2 SMNVEV (reference sequence). Trimming removed 10 bases from V and 5 bases from J, with 24 bases in between. This CDR3 has 15 amino acids. CDR3 region: CANPHRDGQKHEQYF. The CDR3 DNA follows: TGTGCCAACCCCCACAGGGATGGGCAGAAGCACGAGCAGTACTTC.

This clonotype was seen ten or more times. The J gene is TRBJ2-3, the V gene TRBV6-2 or TRBV6-3; D possibly corresponds to TRBD1 (6 bases). Germline-derived CDR1 and CDR2 are MNHEY and SVGEGT. Deletions cut 6 bases from V and 2 bases from J, with 12 bases between. The CDR3 consists of 14 residues. CDR3 sequence (DNA): TGTGCCAGCAGACACCGGGACACCACAGATACGCAGTATTTT. As protein: CASRHRDTTDTQYF.

The sample holds many counts of this clonotype. This chain links TRBV10-2 with TRBJ1-5; D not resolved. Germline loops: CDR1 WSHSY, CDR2 SAAADI. The CDR3 contains 15 residues. V shed 0 bases and J shed 8 bases, with 14 bases lying between them. For the CDR3, the DNA is TGCGCCAGCAGTGAGTCGGAAAGGTTAAGCGAGCCCCAGCATTTT. It yields the protein CASSESERLSEPQHF.

This clonotype turned up a few times. Given a much more abundant clone one base away, this may be a read error. The chain joins TRBV2 to TRBJ2-5; no clear D gene. Germline assignment: CDR1 SNHLY and CDR2 FYNNEI. The CDR3 extends over 13 amino acids. Trimming shortened V by 8 bases and J by 2 bases, and 12 bases separated the two germline ends. CDR3 bases: TGTGCCAGCGGCCCGCCAAATCAAGAGACCCAGTACTTC. The encoded protein is CASGPPNQETQYF.

This clonotype occurred a few times. This may arise from a read error, as a much more abundant clone is one base away. This chain uses TRBV27 with TRBJ2-3, with 8 bases identical to TRBD1. Unmatched junction bases numbered 5, after V lost 2 bases and J lost 1 base. Looked up from germline, CDR1 is MNHEY and CDR2 is SMNVEV (reference sequence). The CDR3 runs 16 residues. CDR3 nucleotide sequence: TGTGCCAGCAGTTTAGGGGACAGGACCTGCACAGATACGCAGTATTTT. Its translation: CASSLGDRTCTDTQYF.

This clonotype was recorded a few times. This chain joins TRBV6-4 and TRBJ2-1; D possibly corresponds to TRBD2 (5 bases). The CDR3 is made up of 14 amino acids. Germline assignment: CDR1 MRHNA and CDR2 SNTAGT. Trimming took 3 bases from V and 5 from J, leaving 11 bases between them. This CDR3 reads CASSETAEHNEQFF. CDR3 coding DNA: TGTGCCAGCAGTGAAACAGCGGAGCACAATGAGCAGTTCTTC.

Ten or more counts support this clonotype. This rearrangement joins TRBV20-1 to TRBJ2-1; 10 nucleotides align to TRBD1. Trimming took 5 bases from V and 8 from J; bases not matched to a gene: 3. CDR1 and CDR2 from the germline V gene are DFQATT and SNEGSKA (reference sequence). This CDR3 is 12 amino acids long. In DNA form, the CDR3 reads TGCAGTGCTGGACAGGGGGGCGATGAGCAGTTCTTC. Translating it yields CSAGQGGDEQFF.